The 24 T cell receptor beta chains below were found in one sample sequenced in a study of response to subunit inactivated influenza vaccine. TCRdb recomputed calls from the RT-PCR reads with MiXCR, one row per CDR3 protein. This sample has about 780,000 distinct CDR3 sequences, with roughly 20% found just once. Source: PBMCs from blood, taken around 5 days after vaccination. These receptors came from a man aged 50-60 years who received an inactivated influenza vaccine.

This sequence joins TRBV7-9 and TRBJ2-1; 9 nucleotides agree with TRBD2. Looked up from germline, CDR1 is SEHNR and CDR2 is FQNEAQ (reference sequence). This CDR3 spans 15 amino acids. The V gene end was trimmed by 2 bases and the J gene end by 5 bases; junction bases not matched to a gene: 4. CDR3 amino acids: CASSLSGLANNEQFF. CDR3 bases: TGTGCCAGCAGCTTATCCGGACTAGCGAACAATGAGCAGTTCTTC.

This rearrangement joins TRBV4-3 to TRBJ2-5; either TRBD1 or TRBD2 may supply D (6 bases each). With 0 bases removed from V and 4 bases from J, the gap between germline ends came to 24 bases. The CDR3 runs to 19 residues. The germline CDR1 and CDR2 sequences are LGHNA and YSLEER. CDR3 DNA sequence: TGCGCCAGCAGCCAAGATTGGGGGGCGTTGGGGGGCCGGGGAGAGACCCAGTACTTC. This codes for CASSQDWGALGGRGETQYF.

The chain recombines TRBV7-9 with TRBJ2-1, with TRBD2 matching 8 bases. The CDR3 is 15 amino acids. Per germline, CDR1 SEHNR and CDR2 FQNEAQ (reference sequence). V gave up 5 bases and J gave up 3 bases; unmatched junction bases: 6. Here the CDR3 reads CASSPGTRSYNEQFF. For the CDR3, the DNA is TGTGCCAGCAGCCCCGGGACTAGGAGCTACAATGAGCAGTTCTTC.

J is TRBJ2-6 and V is TRBV5-1, with D perhaps TRBD2 (6 bases). In germline, CDR1 is SGHRS, CDR2 YFSETQ. The CDR3 totals 15 residues. V was cut by 4 bases and J by 3 bases, with 11 bases left in between. CDR3 loop: CASSPEGVGANVLTF. The CDR3 nucleotides read TGCGCCAGCAGCCCGGAGGGAGTTGGGGCCAACGTCCTGACTTTC.

This clonotype was seen more than once but under ten times. The chain employs TRBV5-1 and TRBJ2-2; the D call may be TRBD1 or TRBD2 (5 bases each). CDR3 size: 15 residues. Deletions cut 4 bases from V and 3 bases from J, with 13 bases between. Germline V gene data show CDR1 as SGHRS and CDR2 as YFSETQ. The CDR3 nucleotides are TGCGCCAGCAGCCCGGCCGGGGCGGACACCGGGGAGCTGTTTTTT. Translated, it gives CASSPAGADTGELFF.

This clonotype was observed at least ten times. This chain links TRBV5-5 with TRBJ2-1, with 8 nucleotides matching TRBD2. The CDR3 runs to 17 residues. Looked up from germline, CDR1 is SGHKS and CDR2 is YYEKEE (reference sequence). V gave up 0 bases and J gave up 5 bases; unmatched junction bases: 10. The CDR3 spells CASSLEAGAFFDNEQFF. Here the CDR3 DNA reads TGTGCCAGCAGCTTGGAAGCGGGGGCGTTCTTTGACAATGAGCAGTTCTTC.

The rearrangement joins TRBV20-1 to TRBJ1-6; 8 nucleotides align to TRBD1. V gave up 3 bases and J gave up 10 bases; unmatched junction bases: 11. The CDR3 contains 15 residues. The germline CDR1 and CDR2 sequences are DFQATT and SNEGSKA (reference sequence). The CDR3 region has the DNA TGCAGTGCTAGTACCTCCGGGACAGGAAGCTCACCCCTCCACTTT. Residues: CSASTSGTGSSPLHF.

The CDR3 region is CASGTEETQYF. CDR3 nucleotides: TGTGCCAGCGGGACAGAAGAGACCCAGTACTTC. The chain carries TRBV6-5 and TRBJ2-5; the match to TRBD1 covers 7 bases. CDR3 size: 11 residues. V dropped 8 bases and J dropped 3; count of bases not matched to a gene: 0. Germline CDR1 and CDR2: MNHEY and SVGAGI.

This clonotype was seen a few times. The chain carries TRBV29-1 and TRBJ2-1; TRBD1 aligns across 9 bases. CDR1 SQVTM and CDR2 ANQGSEA come from the germline V gene. The CDR3 runs 11 residues. J lost 12 bases, V lost 6 bases, and 6 bases had no gene match. The CDR3 DNA reads TGCAGCGTGGGACAGGGTGGGGGGCAGTTCTTC. It specifies CSVGQGGGQFF.

This chain uses TRBV6-1 with TRBJ2-2; no firm D call. V lost 1 base, J lost 1 base, and 1 base lay in between. From germline, CDR1 is MNHNS and CDR2 SASEGT. CDR3 length: 13 residues. CDR3 amino acids: CASSEGNTGELFF. The CDR3 region has the DNA TGTGCCAGCAGTGAAGGGAACACCGGGGAGCTGTTTTTT.

The chain recombines TRBV7-2 with TRBJ2-3; D gene unclear. Trimming cost V 5 bases and J 6 bases, with 12 bases left between them. Germline loops: CDR1 SGHTA, CDR2 FQGNSA. CDR3 length: 13 residues. The CDR3 here is CASSPHDSDTQYF. The CDR3 DNA sequence: TGTGCCAGCAGCCCTCACGACTCCGATACGCAGTATTTT.

This clonotype occurred many times. The genes are TRBV7-2 and TRBJ1-4; a weak D match, TRBD1 (6 bases). V dropped 5 bases and J dropped 0 bases, with 10 bases sitting between them. CDR3 length: 15 residues. CDR1 and CDR2 from the germline V gene are SGHTA and FQGNSA. The CDR3 spells CASSLQGATNEKLFF. CDR3 bases: TGTGCCAGCAGCCTACAGGGCGCAACTAATGAAAAACTGTTTTTT.

J is TRBJ1-6 and V is TRBV5-6; 10 nucleotides agree with TRBD1. Trimming at V came to 0 bases and at J to 19 bases, leaving 4 bases not matched to a gene. The CDR3 contains 12 residues. Germline V lookup: CDR1 SGHDT, CDR2 YYEEEE. The CDR3 coding sequence is TGTGCCAGCAGCTTGGCCGGGACAGGGGCTCACTTT. Protein sequence: CASSLAGTGAHF.

The rearrangement joins TRBV11-2 to TRBJ2-6; the D is unclear. The germline V gene has CDR1 SGHAT and CDR2 FQNNGV. This CDR3 has 21 residues. Trimming left V 3 bases short and J 1 base short, with 25 bases between. CDR3 loop: CASSFDPMNGEHWSGANVLTF. CDR3 bases: TGTGCCAGCAGCTTCGATCCTATGAACGGAGAGCACTGGTCTGGGGCCAACGTCCTGACTTTC.

The chain employs TRBV15 and TRBJ2-7; D is undetermined. Germline V gives CDR1 LNHNV, CDR2 YYDKDF (reference sequence). Between the trimmed V and J ends, which lost 0 bases and 4 bases, there was a span of 13 bases. The CDR3 has 15 residues. CDR3 in DNA: TGTGCCACCAGCAGAGATCGGCGACTCCAATACGAGCAGTACTTC. Its translation is CATSRDRRLQYEQYF.

This clonotype was seen more than once but under ten times. The chain carries TRBV28 and TRBJ2-7; 8 bases are shared with TRBD1. With 5 bases clipped from V and 3 bases from J, the junction kept 9 bases outside the gene matches. In germline, CDR1 is MDHEN, CDR2 SYDVKM. The CDR3 sequence is 15 residues long. In DNA, the CDR3 is TGTGCCAGCAGTCTCGACCTACAGGGGGTCTACGAGCAGTACTTC. It specifies CASSLDLQGVYEQYF.

This clonotype was counted between two and nine times. CDR3 DNA sequence: TGTGCCAGCAGTTCCCGTACAGGATTCTACAATGAGCAGTTCTTC. This codes for CASSSRTGFYNEQFF. The rearrangement uses TRBV6-5 and TRBJ2-1; a weak D match, TRBD1 (5 bases). CDR3 length: 15 residues. The germline V gene encodes CDR1 MNHEY and CDR2 SVGAGI. V lost 4 bases to trimming and J lost 3 bases, with 13 bases between them.

V and J are TRBV7-2 and TRBJ2-3; 7 positions match TRBD2. Per germline, CDR1 SGHTA and CDR2 FQGNSA. The CDR3 totals 18 residues. The V and J ends lost 1 base and 1 base, in that order; junction bases with no gene match: 11. The CDR3 DNA sequence: TGTGCCAGCAGCTTAGTCGCTAGCGGCTCCGGGGGCACAGATACGCAGTATTTT. This encodes CASSLVASGSGGTDTQYF.

This rearrangement joins TRBV27 to TRBJ2-1; TRBD1 matches at 7 bases. The CDR3 has 15 residues. The V and J ends lost 5 bases and 4 bases, in that order; junction bases with no gene match: 8. In germline, CDR1 is MNHEY, CDR2 SMNVEV (reference sequence). CDR3 in amino acids: CASSIRQGRYNEQFF. The CDR3 coding sequence is TGTGCCAGCAGTATTCGACAGGGCCGATACAATGAGCAGTTCTTC.

The chain recombines TRBV11-2 with TRBJ2-6; perhaps TRBD1 as D (5 bases). The germline CDR1 and CDR2 sequences are SGHAT and FQNNGV. This CDR3 is built from 19 residues. V was shortened by 5 bases and J by 0 bases, with 20 bases between the two germline ends. CDR3: CASSPHPTEIHSGANVLTF. In nucleotides, the CDR3 is TGTGCCAGCAGCCCGCACCCGACAGAGATACACTCTGGGGCCAACGTCCTGACTTTC.

This clonotype was picked up a small number of times. The V and J genes are TRBV7-9 and TRBJ1-2; tentatively, D is TRBD1 (5 bases). The V end was cut by 6 bases, the J end by 8 bases, with 22 bases between. The CDR3 runs 15 residues. The germline CDR1 and CDR2 sequences are SEHNR and FQNEAQ (reference sequence). The CDR3: CASSSPRDSRRGYTF. For the CDR3, the DNA is TGTGCCAGCAGTTCACCCCGGGACTCAAGAAGGGGCTACACCTTC.

Concerning this clonotype itself: This may be a read error, as it is one base from a much larger clone. The chain employs TRBV5-1 and TRBJ1-2, with D hard to call. V was trimmed by 7 bases and J by 6 bases, leaving 16 bases between them. Germline CDR1 and CDR2: SGHRS and YFSETQ. This CDR3 comprises 13 residues. The CDR3 region is CASGQGDSDGYTF. The CDR3 coding sequence is TGCGCCAGCGGCCAAGGAGACTCGGATGGCTACACCTTC.

J is TRBJ2-2 and V is TRBV6-1, with 9 nucleotides matching TRBD1. This CDR3 has 15 residues. Germline CDR1 and CDR2: MNHNS and SASEGT. Trimming cost V 6 bases and J 5 bases; bases outside gene matches: 7. CDR3 coding DNA: TGTGCCAGCAGAACAGGGGGCGCTGGGACCGGGGAGCTGTTTTTT. It specifies CASRTGGAGTGELFF.

On this clonotype: A much larger clone differs from this one at a single base, so this may be a read error. J is TRBJ2-3 and V is TRBV29-1; 9 bases agree with TRBD2. The germline V gene has CDR1 SQVTM and CDR2 ANQGSEA. The CDR3 totals 15 residues. The CDR3 DNA is TGCAGCGTTGGGGGGCAGGGGACTAGCACAGATTCGCAGTATTTT. This encodes CSVGGQGTSTDSQYF.